The 17 T cell receptor beta chains in this list originate from one sample, sequenced in a study of T cells in Graves' hyperthyroidism and ophthalmopathy. Amplified TCR beta CDR3 regions came from RNA transcripts. With the HTBI primer set, the TCR CDR3 went through a first round of RT-PCR. A single record per CDR3 protein comes from TCRdb applying MiXCR to the multiplex PCR reads. The sample holds hundreds of thousands of distinct CDR3 sequences, 14% seen once. Sequenced material: blood. All receptors come from a woman aged 30 to 39 with Graves' hyperthyroidism.

The genes are TRBV20-1 and TRBJ2-1, with TRBD2 matching over 7 bases. This CDR3 has 16 amino acids. The V gene end was trimmed by 3 bases and the J gene end by 0 bases; junction bases not matched to a gene: 8. Per the germline V gene, CDR1 is DFQATT and CDR2 is SNEGSKA (reference sequence). The CDR3 nucleotides are TGCAGTGCTAGTGTTCTCGAGCGGGGCTCCTACAATGAGCAGTTCTTC. As protein: CSASVLERGSYNEQFF.

A word on this clonotype: This could be a read error, since a much larger clone is one nucleotide away. The genes are TRBV20-1 and TRBJ2-7; D may be TRBD2 (6 bases). Germline V gives CDR1 DFQATT, CDR2 SNEGSKA (reference sequence). With 5 bases removed from V and 4 bases from J, the gap between germline ends came to 21 bases. The CDR3 spans 15 residues. In nucleotides, the CDR3 is TGCAGTGCTTCTACGCGGGACCGCAGCCCATACGAGCAGTACTTC. Its protein product is CSASTRDRSPYEQYF.

The V call is TRBV20-1, the J call TRBJ1-1, with D possibly TRBD1 on 6 matching bases. From germline, CDR1 is DFQATT and CDR2 SNEGSKA (reference sequence). V shed 1 base and J shed 0 bases, with 12 bases lying between them. The CDR3 is 15 amino acids. The CDR3 sequence is CSARVDSLMNTEAFF. For the CDR3, the DNA is TGCAGTGCTAGAGTGGACAGCCTTATGAACACTGAAGCTTTCTTT.

This clonotype came up many times. V is TRBV5-1 and J is TRBJ2-7; D call uncertain. This CDR3 has 13 amino acids. Germline V gives CDR1 SGHRS, CDR2 YFSETQ. V lost 4 bases and J 5 bases, leaving 13 bases between the germline ends. Written as DNA, the CDR3 is TGCGCCAGCAGCCCTTGGACGGTTAACGAGCAGTACTTC. Protein: CASSPWTVNEQYF.

This clonotype was recorded at least ten times. CDR3 coding DNA: TGCAGTGCCACAGGACAGGGTCCGGGCGGGAGAAGTTACGAGCAGTACTTC. Its translation is CSATGQGPGGRSYEQYF. J is TRBJ2-7 and V is TRBV20-1; perhaps TRBD1 as D (8 bases). CDR1 and CDR2 (germline): DFQATT, SNEGSKA (reference sequence). Trimming shortened V by 6 bases and J by 4 bases, and 28 bases separated the two germline ends. This CDR3 contains 17 residues.

This clonotype came up a few times. This chain joins TRBV12-5 and TRBJ2-3, with D unclear. Germline CDR1 reads LGHNT; CDR2 reads FRNRAP. The CDR3 sequence is 12 residues long. Deletions cut 5 bases from V and 6 bases from J, with 9 bases between. The CDR3 DNA is TGTGCTAGTGGTCTCTTTTGGGATACGCAGTATTTT. It yields the protein CASGLFWDTQYF. Full variable domain (rest looked up from reference TRBV12-5 and TRBJ2-3): DARVTQTPRHKVTEMGQEVTMRCQPILGHNTVFWYRQTMMQGLELLAYFRNRAPLDDSGMPKDRFSAEMPDATLATLKIQPSEPRDSAVYFCASGLFWDTQYFGPGTRLTVL.

This clonotype appeared many times. V usage is TRBV28 and J usage is TRBJ1-4; TRBD1 might be the D (5 bases). The CDR3 spans 16 residues. Germline assignment: CDR1 MDHEN and CDR2 SYDVKM. V was shortened by 2 bases and J by 2 bases, with 12 bases between the two germline ends. The DNA of the CDR3 is TGTGCCAGCAGTTTACCTCGGGGGACCACTAATGAAAAACTGTTTTTT. Translated: CASSLPRGTTNEKLFF.

Points on this clonotype: It may be a read error: a sequence one base away is much more abundant. The J gene is TRBJ2-1, the V gene TRBV7-3; TRBD2 matches at 9 bases. CDR3 length equals 14 residues. The V gene's germline CDR1 is SGHTA and CDR2 FQGTGA. The J segment lost 6 bases and the V segment lost 7 bases, leaving 7 bases of the junction unmatched. The chain's CDR3 is CASKPTSGANEQFF. The CDR3 DNA follows: TGTGCCAGCAAACCGACTAGCGGCGCCAATGAGCAGTTCTTC.

Concerning this clonotype: A much larger clone lies one base from this, so it may be a read error. The CDR3 region is CASSLLPLAGGGESQYF. CDR3 in DNA: TGTGCCAGCAGCTTACTTCCCCTAGCGGGAGGGGGGGAGTCCCAGTACTTC. The chain recombines TRBV7-2 with TRBJ2-5; 12 bases agree with TRBD2. The CDR3 covers 17 residues. Germline V gene lookup returns CDR1 SGHTA and CDR2 FQGNSA. The V gene end was trimmed by 2 bases and the J gene end by 9 bases; junction bases not matched to a gene: 13.

This clonotype was detected ten times or more. The J gene is TRBJ2-1, the V gene TRBV6-2 or TRBV6-3; the D gene could be TRBD1 or TRBD2 (5 bases each). The V gene's germline CDR1 is MNHEY and CDR2 SVGEGT. This CDR3 is built from 16 residues. The V and J ends lost 5 bases and 2 bases respectively, with 16 bases between them. The CDR3 coding sequence is TGTGCCAGCAGTCCACTAGGGTCAGGGCCCTACAATGAGCAGTTCTTC. It encodes CASSPLGSGPYNEQFF.

The chain is built from TRBV20-1 and TRBJ2-3; tentatively, D is TRBD2 (6 bases). The V gene's germline CDR1 is DFQATT and CDR2 SNEGSKA (reference sequence). The CDR3 sequence is 14 residues long. Trimming cost V 1 base and J 1 base, with 9 bases left between them. This chain's CDR3 is CSARGGVGTDTQYF. The CDR3 nucleotides read TGCAGTGCTAGAGGCGGGGTCGGCACAGATACGCAGTATTTT.

This clonotype appeared once. This could be a read error, since a much larger clone is one nucleotide away. V and J are TRBV20-1 and TRBJ1-2; 7 bases are a match to TRBD1. V lost 5 bases to trimming and J lost 3 bases; unmatched junction nucleotides: 12. Germline-derived CDR1 and CDR2 are DFQATT and SNEGSKA (reference sequence). The CDR3 contains 15 residues. The CDR3, as DNA: TGCAGTGCTCCGGTCCAGACAGGGTGCGACTATGGCTACACCTTC. Amino acid sequence: CSAPVQTGCDYGYTF.

This chain joins TRBV12-3 or TRBV12-4 and TRBJ2-5; D is uncertain. The germline V and J ends were trimmed by 3 bases and 5 bases, with 25 bases remaining between them. The CDR3 sequence is 18 residues long. CDR3 loop: CASSFRPLGGRVRETQYF. For the CDR3, the DNA is TGTGCCAGCAGTTTTCGCCCCCTAGGCGGCCGGGTAAGGGAGACCCAGTACTTC.

This clonotype was picked up many times. The chain couples TRBV7-2 to TRBJ2-7; unclear D gene. Germline loops: CDR1 SGHTA, CDR2 FQGNSA. Trimming cost V 4 bases and J 2 bases, with 12 bases left between them. CDR3 length: 14 amino acids. The CDR3 loop is CASSSSVPPYEQYF. The CDR3 coding sequence is TGTGCCAGCAGCTCCAGCGTGCCCCCCTACGAGCAGTACTTC.

The chain has TRBV4-3 and TRBJ2-3; 12 bases map to TRBD2. CDR3 size: 16 residues. Germline values: CDR1 LGHNA, CDR2 YSLEER. V lost 4 bases, J lost 5 bases, and 7 bases stayed unmatched. The CDR3 DNA reads as TGCGCCAGCAGCCTCCGACTAGCGGGAGCCAGAGATACGCAGTATTTT. Protein sequence: CASSLRLAGARDTQYF.

Only a few counts were recorded for this clonotype. V usage is TRBV12-3 or TRBV12-4 and J usage is TRBJ2-2; D perhaps matches TRBD2 (6 bases). V was trimmed by 4 bases and J by 1 base, leaving 10 bases between them. The CDR3 sequence is 15 residues long. CDR3 loop: CASSSWRENTGELFF. In DNA, the CDR3 is TGTGCCAGCAGTTCCTGGCGGGAGAACACCGGGGAGCTGTTTTTT.

This clonotype was seen repeatedly, ten times or more. V gene TRBV6-2 or TRBV6-3 combines with J gene TRBJ2-1; unclear D gene. V gave up 6 bases and J gave up 6 bases, with 18 bases separating them. The CDR3 extends over 15 amino acids. Germline-derived CDR1 and CDR2 are MNHEY and SVGEGT. CDR3 in DNA: TGTGCCAGCAGGCCCGCGCGGCTTGAGGTCAATGAGCAGTTCTTC. This encodes CASRPARLEVNEQFF.